This TCR beta chain was identified in a study of identical twins' blood T cells. For this clonotype: Its antigen remains unidentified.

A previously described protocol, modified, built RNA-based TCR cDNA libraries. TCRdb independently ran MiXCR on the 5' RACE reads; one entry per CDR3 protein. The sample yields fewer than 450,000 distinct CDR3 sequences, over 25% seen once. The CDR3 covers 13 residues. Germline V lookup: CDR1 MNHNY, CDR2 SVGAGI (reference sequence). Trimming removed 6 bases at V and 8 bases at J, with 16 bases between. Donors were six healthy women in three monozygous twin pairs. Study findings and constraints: Even for out-of-frame TCRbeta, twins reportedly shared V gene usage much more than unrelated donors. Twin similarity might stem from environmental factors, not only genetics.

The chain uses TRBV6-6 and TRBJ1-1; no clear D gene. The sample was PBMCs. This TCR was sampled from a woman aged 18 to 55 in good health. This CDR3 reads CASSLARLEEAFF. The DNA for the CDR3 is TGTGCCAGCAGCCTAGCACGGTTAGAGGAAGCTTTCTTT.